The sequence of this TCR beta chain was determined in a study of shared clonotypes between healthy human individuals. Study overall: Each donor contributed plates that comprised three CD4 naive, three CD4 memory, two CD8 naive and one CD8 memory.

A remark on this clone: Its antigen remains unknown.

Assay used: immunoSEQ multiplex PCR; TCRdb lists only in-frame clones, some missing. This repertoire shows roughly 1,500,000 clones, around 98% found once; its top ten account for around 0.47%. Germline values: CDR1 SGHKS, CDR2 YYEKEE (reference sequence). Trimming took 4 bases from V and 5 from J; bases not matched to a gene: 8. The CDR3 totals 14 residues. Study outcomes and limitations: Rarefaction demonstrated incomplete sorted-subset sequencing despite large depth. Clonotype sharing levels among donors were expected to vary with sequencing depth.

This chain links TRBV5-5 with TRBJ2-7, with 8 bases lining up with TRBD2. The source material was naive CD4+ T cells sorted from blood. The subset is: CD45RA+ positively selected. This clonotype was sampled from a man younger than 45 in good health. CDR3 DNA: TGTGCCAGCAGCGGCAGCGGGAGTCTCAACGAGCAGTACTTC. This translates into CASSGSGSLNEQYF.